This TCR beta chain comes out of a study of beta chain features in type 1 diabetes. On the study more broadly: Healthy donors and patients showed comparable age, gender and cell yields. Findings and caveats of the study: For Type 1 diabetes patients, all four CD4+ subsets carried TCRB CDR3s that were moderately but significantly shorter.

Cell sorting via CD45RO/CCR7/CD25/CD127/CD95/CD27 was performed to obtain CD4+ naive, central memory, regulatory and stem cell-like memory cells. This clone was seen more than once but under ten times. Antigen unknown. Expressed TCRB transcripts were sequenced after all isolated RNA was converted to cDNA. Sequenced naive, central memory and regulatory T cell samples produced an average of about 3.57 million reads. The method was immunoSEQ multiplex PCR; TCRdb's version includes in-frame clones alone and lacks a portion of them. The repertoire has 250,000 to 350,000 clones, approximately 15% of them found once; the top ten carry roughly 7%. Sequences were obtained from central memory CD4+ T cells from blood. The TCR originated in a man younger than 40 in good health.

This CDR3 is CASSMGRLDTQYF. Here the CDR3 DNA reads TGTGCCAGTAGTATGGGCCGGTTGGATACGCAGTATTTT. This chain connects TRBV19 to TRBJ2-3; D call uncertain. With 3 bases removed from V and 6 bases from J, the gap between germline ends came to 10 bases. CDR1 and CDR2 from the germline V gene are LNHDA and SQIVND (reference sequence). The CDR3 consists of 13 residues. Together with reference TRBV19 and TRBJ2-3, the CDR3 gives the full variable domain: DGGITQSPKYLFRKEGQNVTLSCEQNLNHDAMYWYRQDPGQGLRLIYYSQIVNDFQKGDIAEGYSVSREKKESFPLTVTSAQKNPTAFYLCASSMGRLDTQYFGPGTRLTVL.